A selection of T cell receptor beta chains follows, all from one sample in a study of T cell repertoires in cytomegalovirus infection. For these TCRs, the target antigens are not known. One entry per CDR3 protein, called by TCRdb with MiXCR from the reads. The table lists approximately 1,000,000 distinct CDR3 sequences, around 30% of them singletons. The sequencing used cultured CD8+ T cells from PBMCs, collected from culture after CMV antigen stimulation. All receptors come from a human donor in good health (CMV status not recorded). Some clones in this sample may be carry-over from other donors' samples. The CDR3 runs from the conserved cysteine through the conserved F or W. A D gene is named only where the DNA matches it firmly. The listing skips clone size in some rows; elsewhere it reads once, few, many or a size class.

>TRBJ1-5|TRBV7-6|NA|14|many
CASSLRGAREPQHF
TGTGCCAGCAGCTTACGCGGGGCGCGTGAGCCCCAGCATTTT
>TRBJ1-6|TRBV6-5|TRBD1|15|NA
CASSPGQGPNSPLHF
TGTGCCAGCAGTCCGGGACAGGGGCCCAATTCACCCCTCCACTTT
>TRBJ2-1|TRBV19|TRBD2|18|NA
CASSIDGSSGGAFYEQFF
TGTGCCAGTAGTATAGATGGCTCTAGCGGGGGGGCTTTCTATGAGCAGTTCTTC
>TRBJ2-1|TRBV7-9|NA|13|NA
CASSKRLVGEQFF
TGTGCCAGCAGCAAAAGACTAGTGGGTGAGCAGTTCTTC
>TRBJ2-7|TRBV5-6|NA|14|NA
CASSLKWNSYEQYF
TGTGCCAGCAGCTTGAAGTGGAACTCCTACGAGCAGTACTTC
>TRBJ1-6|TRBV19|NA|13|once
CASTDLYNSPLHF
TGTGCCAGTACGGACCTCTATAATTCACCCCTCCACTTT
>TRBJ2-5|TRBV6-2/TRBV6-3|NA|13|few
CASSWGTPETQYF
TGTGCCAGCAGCTGGGGGACACCGGAGACCCAGTACTTC
>TRBJ1-1|TRBV2|NA|13|few
CATRRPENTEAFF
TGTGCCACCAGGCGGCCAGAGAACACTGAAGCTTTCTTT
>TRBJ2-2|TRBV7-6|NA|15|NA
CASSRYRTRTGELFF
TGTGCCAGCAGCCGTTACCGGACACGCACCGGGGAGCTGTTTTTT
>TRBJ1-2|TRBV5-6|NA|14|NA
CASNQDRSIYGYTF
TGTGCCAGCAACCAAGACAGATCCATCTATGGCTACACCTTC
>TRBJ2-3|TRBV2|NA|13|NA
CASKGTLADTQYF
TGTGCCAGCAAGGGGACCCTCGCAGATACGCAGTATTTT
>TRBJ2-7|TRBV29-1|NA|11|NA
CSVGNSYEQYF
TGCAGCGTTGGAAACAGCTACGAGCAGTACTTC
>TRBJ2-3|TRBV28|TRBD2|17|few
CASSFRLAGVSTDTQYF
TGTGCCAGCAGTTTCCGACTAGCGGGAGTAAGCACAGATACGCAGTATTTT
>TRBJ2-6|TRBV19|NA|15|NA
CASSITDSGANVLTF
TGTGCCAGTAGTATCACAGACTCTGGGGCCAACGTCCTGACTTTC
>TRBJ1-1|TRBV27|NA|13|many
CASSVGPNTEAFF
TGTGCCAGCAGTGTTGGCCCGAACACTGAAGCTTTCTTT
>TRBJ2-5|TRBV7-6|NA|15|few
CASSLRVRGQETQYF
TGTGCCAGCAGCTTAAGAGTCCGGGGGCAAGAGACCCAGTACTTC
>TRBJ2-1|TRBV7-2|TRBD2|15|many
CASSYAGGPYNEQFF
TGTGCCAGCAGCTATGCGGGGGGGCCCTACAATGAGCAGTTCTTC
>TRBJ1-2|TRBV19|NA|12|few
CASGGVLVGYTF
TGTGCCAGTGGCGGAGTGTTGGTTGGCTACACCTTC
>TRBJ2-1|TRBV9|NA|16|NA
CASSVNSGHIYNEQFF
TGTGCCAGCAGCGTAAATTCGGGACATATCTACAATGAGCAGTTCTTC
>TRBJ2-1|TRBV2|NA|15|NA
CASSEAGSLSNEQFF
TGTGCCAGCAGTGAAGCGGGTAGCCTTTCCAATGAGCAGTTCTTC
>TRBJ2-7|TRBV27|NA|16|NA
CASSLSGGTVNYEQYF
TGTGCCAGCAGTTTATCGGGGGGGACAGTGAACTACGAGCAGTACTTC
>TRBJ1-2|TRBV27|NA|13|NA
CTSSLSGVLGYTF
TGTACCAGCAGTTTATCGGGTGTACTGGGCTACACCTTC
>TRBJ2-3|TRBV7-8|NA|14|many
CASSWSRGPDTQYF
TGTGCCAGCAGCTGGAGCCGGGGCCCAGATACGCAGTATTTT
>TRBJ2-1|TRBV6-1|NA|16|NA
CASSEWQGSIYNEQFF
TGTGCCAGCAGTGAATGGCAGGGAAGTATCTACAATGAGCAGTTCTTC
>TRBJ2-7|TRBV7-2|NA|13|NA
CASSSDGDYEQYF
TGTGCCAGCAGCTCAGACGGTGACTACGAGCAGTACTTC
>TRBJ2-1|TRBV11-2|NA|15|NA
CASSLGPTVNNEQFF
TGTGCCAGCAGCTTAGGGCCGACCGTTAACAATGAGCAGTTCTTC
>TRBJ2-3|TRBV19|NA|13|few
CASWGGDTDTQYF
TGTGCCAGTTGGGGCGGGGACACAGATACGCAGTATTTT
>TRBJ1-4|TRBV12-3/TRBV12-4|NA|13|many
CASSLGRNEKLFF
TGTGCCAGCAGTTTGGGTAGGAATGAAAAACTGTTTTTT
>TRBJ2-7|TRBV6-6|TRBD1|13|NA
CASSYLTGHEQYF
TGTGCCAGCAGTTACCTGACAGGGCACGAGCAGTACTTC
>TRBJ2-1|TRBV7-9|TRBD2|15|NA
CASSLTSGGLNEQFF
TGTGCCAGCAGCCTTACTAGCGGGGGCCTCAATGAGCAGTTCTTC
>TRBJ2-3|TRBV19|NA|16|NA
CASRDRSGSITDTQYF
TGTGCCAGTAGGGATAGATCGGGGTCCATCACAGATACGCAGTATTTT
>TRBJ2-1|TRBV6-2/TRBV6-3|NA|16|few
CASSLLQVERANEQFF
TGTGCCAGCAGTTTACTCCAAGTGGAACGGGCCAATGAGCAGTTCTTC
>TRBJ2-3|TRBV9|NA|15|NA
CASSVVAGTTDTQYF
TGTGCCAGCAGCGTAGTGGCGGGGACGACAGATACGCAGTATTTT
>TRBJ2-1|TRBV7-3|TRBD1|13|NA
CASVSQGWNEQFF
TGTGCCAGCGTTTCACAGGGGTGGAATGAGCAGTTCTTC